These T cell receptor beta chains were read from a single sample in a study of blood T cell repertoires in COVID-19. The assay was immunoSEQ multiplex PCR, and TCRdb's table has in-frame clones only and misses some. The table lists more than 300,000 clones, roughly 92% of them singletons. Sequencing input: PBMCs or T cells enriched from blood (not recorded which). Every receptor here comes from a woman in her forties who had been exposed to COVID-19. Both conserved end residues are part of each CDR3. The order of the fields is J gene, clone size, D gene, V gene, CDR3 protein, CDR3 DNA. A D gene is named only where the DNA matches it firmly. Clone size is stated in some rows and not others, as once, few, many or a class when expanded.

>TRBJ2-7|.|.|TRBV27
CASSFSQGLAYEQYF
TGTGCCAGCAGTTTCTCGCAGGGTCTTGCCTACGAGCAGTACTTC
>TRBJ2-5|.|.|TRBV2
CASSLGKPQETQYF
TGTGCCAGCAGCCTCGGGAAACCACAAGAGACCCAGTACTTC
>TRBJ1-2|.|.|TRBV7-2
CASSSALRGGYGYTF
TGTGCCAGCAGCTCCGCCCTTAGGGGGGGCTATGGCTACACCTTC
>TRBJ1-2|.|.|TRBV3-1/TRBV3-2
CASSQDLRGGRYGYTF
TGTGCCAGCAGCCAAGATCTAAGAGGGGGACGCTATGGCTACACCTTC
>TRBJ2-1|.|.|TRBV7-9
CASSLWGRSWGEQFF
TGTGCCAGCAGCTTATGGGGCCGATCGTGGGGTGAGCAGTTCTTC
>TRBJ1-2|.|TRBD1|TRBV19
CASSIDGQGAQGYTF
TGTGCCAGTAGTATAGACGGACAGGGGGCACAGGGCTACACCTTC
>TRBJ1-6|.|.|TRBV19
CATTESVNSPLHF
TGTGCCACCACGGAGTCCGTTAATTCACCCCTCCACTTT
>TRBJ1-2|once|.|TRBV20-1
CSARTGKGYTF
TGCAGTGCTAGGACGGGGAAGGGCTACACCTTC
>TRBJ1-1|.|TRBD1|TRBV11-3
CASSEDRGLTEAFF
TGTGCCAGCAGCGAAGACAGGGGCCTTACTGAAGCTTTCTTT
>TRBJ2-3|.|.|TRBV7-2
CASSPTTSGTDTQYF
TGTGCCAGCAGCCCTACTACGAGCGGCACAGATACGCAGTATTTT
>TRBJ2-7|.|TRBD2|TRBV5-4
CASSLAGTRGGEQYF
TGTGCCAGCAGCTTAGCCGGGACTAGAGGAGGCGAGCAGTACTTC
>TRBJ1-1|.|TRBD1|TRBV6-5
CASSYSLRTGRTEAFF
TGTGCCAGCAGTTACTCATTACGGACAGGGCGAACTGAAGCTTTCTTT
>TRBJ1-3|.|.|TRBV19
CASSIAGELTGNTIYF
TGTGCCAGTAGTATCGCGGGGGAGTTAACTGGAAACACCATATATTTT
>TRBJ2-7|.|TRBD2|TRBV6-5
CASSYGLAGATYEQYF
TGTGCCAGCAGTTATGGCCTAGCGGGGGCCACCTACGAGCAGTACTTC
>TRBJ1-5|.|.|TRBV30
CAWGRGSNQPQHF
TGTGCCTGGGGCAGGGGTAGCAATCAGCCCCAGCATTTT
>TRBJ1-4|.|TRBD1|TRBV7-8
CASSSRQGYSEKLFF
TGTGCCAGCAGCTCTAGACAGGGGTATTCGGAAAAACTGTTTTTT
>TRBJ2-2|.|.|TRBV19
CASSQGRGTPNTGELFF
TGTGCCAGTTCCCAGGGGAGGGGCACGCCAAACACCGGGGAGCTGTTTTTT
>TRBJ2-6|.|.|TRBV3-1/TRBV3-2
CASSQASSGANVLTF
TGTGCCAGCAGCCAAGCTAGCTCTGGGGCCAACGTCCTGACTTTC
>TRBJ1-3|once|.|TRBV25-1
CASSEGRDGDTIYF
TGTGCCAGCAGTGAAGGCAGGGATGGTGACACCATATATTTT
>TRBJ2-5|.|.|TRBV9
CASSPKTAQETQYF
TGTGCCAGCAGCCCAAAGACAGCGCAAGAGACCCAGTACTTC
>TRBJ1-2|.|.|TRBV27
CASSLSTGNYGYTF
TGTGCCAGCAGTTTATCGACGGGTAACTATGGCTACACCTTC
>TRBJ1-1|once|TRBD1|TRBV6-4
CASSHRGNTEAFF
TGTGCCAGCAGTCACAGGGGGAACACTGAAGCTTTCTTT
>TRBJ2-3|.|TRBD1|TRBV29-1
CSLRGQGGDTQYF
TGCAGCTTGCGGGGACAGGGAGGGGATACGCAGTATTTT
>TRBJ1-2|.|.|TRBV7-9
CASSPGNSEGADHYGYTF
TGTGCCAGCAGCCCTGGCAATTCGGAAGGGGCTGATCACTATGGCTACACCTTC